The entry below describes one T cell receptor (beta chain). Antigen: not known. The CDR3 loop spans 17 amino acids. CDR1 is MGHRA, CDR2 YSYEKL, per germline. V shed 3 bases, J shed 6 bases, and the junction held 13 bases outside the gene matches. The data belong to a study of T cells in Graves' hyperthyroidism and ophthalmopathy. Points from the study as a whole: A model of 13 V-J features distinguished ophthalmopathy from stable hyperthyroidism. With a median lead of around 6.7 months before onset, the model predicted ophthalmopathy. The majority of expanded thyroid clonotypes above 0.001 also appeared in blood.

The cohort's ophthalmopathy patients, a group with duration under 3 months, had a Clinical Activity Score of at least 3 and a NOSPECS grade of at least 4. TCR beta CDR3 regions were amplified from RNA transcripts. The study used the HTBI primer set for a first-round RT-PCR of the TCR CDR3. TCRdb used MiXCR to reprocess the multiplex PCR reads, holding one entry per CDR3 protein. The table has 410,000 or so distinct CDR3 sequences, 14% to 15% seen once. The sample was blood. The source of this sequence is a man younger than 35 with Graves' ophthalmopathy. The chain uses TRBV4-1 and TRBJ1-5, with 8 bases lining up with TRBD1. DNA for the CDR3: TGCGCCAGCAGCCATCTCTGGGAAACAGGGGGGCGTCAGCCCCAGCATTTT. The encoded protein is CASSHLWETGGRQPQHF.